These 26 T cell receptor beta chains originate from one sample sequenced in a study of vaccination and CD4 T cells after COVID-19. No antigen has been identified for these receptors. Stated time point: late sampling 161 to 241 days after vaccination in three convalescent patients. Treatment denoted: approximately 10-day PBMC culture with coronavirus spike peptide pools or control peptides (ViraFEST assay). An Oncomine TCR Beta short-read assay was used to sequence the DNA from cultured CD4+ T cells. TCRdb itself ran the PCR reads through MiXCR, one entry per CDR3 protein. The sample shows some 26,000 distinct CDR3 sequences, about 40% of them seen only once. This specimen was CD4+ T cells from blood, cultured in vitro, taken about 7 months after SARS-CoV-2 vaccination. These receptors originate from a human donor who had recovered from COVID-19.

The chain is built from TRBV7-9 and TRBJ2-5; 7 nucleotides line up with TRBD1. V lost 5 bases, J lost 2 bases, and 5 bases stayed unmatched. The CDR3 length is 14 residues. Germline CDR1 is SEHNR and CDR2 is FQNEAQ (reference sequence). Here the CDR3 reads CASSRGTVQETQYF. The CDR3 DNA reads as TGTGCCAGCAGCCGAGGGACAGTTCAAGAGACCCAGTACTTC.

This rearrangement joins TRBV7-9 to TRBJ1-2, with a weak D call TRBD1 (5 bases). Germline-derived CDR1 and CDR2 are SEHNR and FQNEAQ (reference sequence). Trimming took 6 bases from V and 1 from J, leaving 15 bases between them. CDR3 size: 15 residues. Here the CDR3 reads CASSWGRSNNYGYTF. CDR3 sequence (DNA): TGTGCCAGCAGTTGGGGACGGTCTAATAACTATGGCTACACCTTC.

The chain carries TRBV5-6 and TRBJ1-2; 10 positions match TRBD1. Germline V gives CDR1 SGHDT, CDR2 YYEEEE. This CDR3 comprises 13 residues. The V gene end was trimmed by 5 bases and the J gene end by 7 bases; junction bases not matched to a gene: 5. The CDR3 loop is CASSYRDRGGYTF. The CDR3 region has the DNA TGTGCCAGCAGTTACCGGGACAGGGGTGGCTACACCTTC.

The rearrangement links TRBV19 to TRBJ2-3; 14 bases are a match to TRBD2. V shed 8 bases, J shed 7 bases, and the junction held 8 bases outside the gene matches. The CDR3 spans 15 residues. Looked up from germline, CDR1 is LNHDA and CDR2 is SQIVND (reference sequence). The CDR3 coding sequence is TGTGCCAGTTCGCCGGGACTAGCGGGAGAGTATACGCAGTATTTT. Its translation is CASSPGLAGEYTQYF. Together with reference TRBV19 and TRBJ2-3, the CDR3 gives the full variable domain: DGGITQSPKYLFRKEGQNVTLSCEQNLNHDAMYWYRQDPGQGLRLIYYSQIVNDFQKGDIAEGYSVSREKKESFPLTVTSAQKNPTAFYLCASSPGLAGEYTQYFGPGTRLTVL.

V is TRBV11-3 and J is TRBJ2-5, with a possible D match to TRBD1 (5 bases). CDR1 and CDR2 from the germline V gene are SGHNT and YENEEA. The CDR3 loop spans 13 amino acids. The V gene lost 5 bases and the J gene lost 5 bases, with 12 bases spanning the gap. CDR3 residues: CASSVDIGETQYF. The CDR3 nucleotides are TGTGCCAGCAGCGTGGACATAGGCGAGACCCAGTACTTC.

The chain carries TRBV11-3 and TRBJ1-1; D might be TRBD1 (5 bases). CDR3 length equals 14 residues. Looked up from germline, CDR1 is SGHNT and CDR2 is YENEEA. The V and J ends lost 5 bases and 4 bases respectively, with 14 bases between them. CDR3 in amino acids: CASSNGRGSTEAFF. CDR3 DNA: TGTGCCAGCAGCAACGGACGGGGGTCCACTGAAGCTTTCTTT.

The chain recombines TRBV28 with TRBJ2-7; tentative D call: TRBD1 (5 bases). V lost 3 bases and J lost 4, with 13 bases in between. Germline lookup yields CDR1 MDHEN and CDR2 SYDVKM. The CDR3 extends over 14 amino acids. CDR3 loop: CASSFLRDPYEQYF. The CDR3 DNA follows: TGTGCCAGCAGTTTCCTCAGGGATCCATACGAGCAGTACTTC.

CDR3 DNA sequence: TGTGCCAGCGGACTAGCTAGTCAGACCGGGGAGCTGTTTTTT. It encodes CASGLASQTGELFF. This chain uses TRBV6-2 or TRBV6-3 with TRBJ2-2, with TRBD2 matching 8 bases. V shed 8 bases and J 5 bases; nucleotides not matched to a gene: 7. The CDR3 is 14 amino acids. Germline CDR1 is MNHEY and CDR2 is SVGEGT.

This clonotype was counted between two and nine times. The chain combines TRBV20-1 with TRBJ2-5; D is possibly TRBD2 (5 bases). Germline values: CDR1 DFQATT, CDR2 SNEGSKA (reference sequence). The CDR3 has 18 amino acids. The V gene lost 5 bases and the J gene lost 3 bases, with 28 bases spanning the gap. Here the CDR3 DNA reads TGCAGTGCTCCGGGGTCCACGGGGAATCGCATCGGGAAAGAGACCCAGTACTTC. It is translated as CSAPGSTGNRIGKETQYF.

This clonotype was detected a few times. The rearrangement uses TRBV29-1 and TRBJ1-6; D not resolved. Looked up from germline, CDR1 is SQVTM and CDR2 is ANQGSEA. V was clipped by 7 bases and J by 13 bases, with 11 bases between them. This CDR3 has 10 residues. DNA of the CDR3: TGCAGCGCCTCAGGATCGCCCCTCCACTTT. It codes for CSASGSPLHF. Full variable domain (missing parts from reference TRBV29-1 and TRBJ1-6): SAVISQKPSRDICQRGTSLTIQCQVDSQVTMMFWYRQQPGQSLTLIATANQGSEATYESGFVIDKFPISRPNLTFSTLTVSNMSPEDSSIYLCSASGSPLHFGNGTRLTVT.

This clonotype has a single count. The chain couples TRBV7-9 to TRBJ2-3, with D tentatively TRBD1 or TRBD2 (5 bases each). The CDR3 totals 13 residues. The V gene's germline CDR1 is SEHNR and CDR2 FQNEAQ (reference sequence). V was clipped by 8 bases and J by 4 bases, with 13 bases between them. CDR3 protein: CASSAVGADTQYF. The CDR3 coding sequence is TGTGCCAGCTCCGCGGTGGGGGCAGATACGCAGTATTTT.

This clonotype has more than one count but fewer than ten. The chain is built from TRBV6-1 and TRBJ2-2; 8 bases align to TRBD2. The trim removed 7 bases at V and 3 bases at J, leaving 10 bases unmatched. Germline assignment: CDR1 MNHNS and CDR2 SASEGT. This CDR3 contains 16 residues. DNA of the CDR3: TGTGCCAGCACCTCCGAAGCGGGAGTCCACACCGGGGAGCTGTTTTTT. The encoded protein is CASTSEAGVHTGELFF.

This clonotype was seen only a few times. V is TRBV6-1 and J is TRBJ2-7; D is perhaps TRBD1 (6 bases). The CDR3 extends over 12 amino acids. With 6 bases removed from V and 4 bases from J, the gap between germline ends came to 10 bases. Germline CDR1 reads MNHNS; CDR2 reads SASEGT. The CDR3 nucleotides are TGTGCCAGCAGAAAGGACAGTTACGAGCAGTACTTC. Its translation is CASRKDSYEQYF.

This clonotype was seen only a few times. V and J are TRBV7-9 and TRBJ2-1; D is undetermined. V lost 2 bases, J lost 0 bases, and 14 bases lay in between. The CDR3 is 17 amino acids. The germline CDR1 and CDR2 sequences are SEHNR and FQNEAQ (reference sequence). DNA of the CDR3: TGTGCCAGCAGCTTATCGCAGTTTCAAAGCTCCTACAATGAGCAGTTCTTC. Translated: CASSLSQFQSSYNEQFF.

V gene TRBV19 combines with J gene TRBJ2-5; D might be TRBD1 (6 bases). The CDR3 is 14 amino acids. CDR1 LNHDA and CDR2 SQIVND come from the germline V gene (reference sequence). The ends were cut back, 4 bases at V and 0 bases at J, with 9 bases in the middle. CDR3 in DNA: TGTGCCAGTAGTACTGGACAGAACCAAGAGACCCAGTACTTC. Translation gives CASSTGQNQETQYF. Full variable domain (outside the CDR3, taken from reference TRBV19 and TRBJ2-5): DGGITQSPKYLFRKEGQNVTLSCEQNLNHDAMYWYRQDPGQGLRLIYYSQIVNDFQKGDIAEGYSVSREKKESFPLTVTSAQKNPTAFYLCASSTGQNQETQYFGPGTRLLVL.

There are a few counts of this clonotype. This chain uses TRBV20-1 with TRBJ2-5, with 9 bases lining up with TRBD1. The V and J ends lost 5 bases and 2 bases, in that order; junction bases with no gene match: 9. The CDR3 totals 15 residues. Germline V gene data show CDR1 as DFQATT and CDR2 as SNEGSKA (reference sequence). The CDR3, as DNA: TGCAGTGCTGCCACAGGGGGCGGAAGGCAAGAGACCCAGTACTTC. Its protein is CSAATGGGRQETQYF.

V is TRBV7-9 and J is TRBJ2-1, with TRBD2 as a possible D gene (5 bases). Trimming took 2 bases from V and 4 from J, leaving 9 bases between them. The CDR3 has 14 amino acids. The V gene's germline CDR1 is SEHNR and CDR2 FQNEAQ (reference sequence). CDR3 bases: TGTGCCAGCAGCTTAACTAGGCAGTACAATGAGCAGTTCTTC. It is translated as CASSLTRQYNEQFF.

This clonotype turned up a few times. The rearrangement joins TRBV20-1 to TRBJ2-7; D might be TRBD1 (7 bases). Trimming cost V 6 bases and J 2 bases, with 11 bases left between them. Germline V gives CDR1 DFQATT, CDR2 SNEGSKA (reference sequence). The CDR3 has 12 residues. CDR3 nucleotides: TGCAGTGCGGCAGGGGGGACCTACGAGCAGTACTTC. It codes for CSAAGGTYEQYF.

This clonotype was seen a few times. The chain links TRBV24-1 to TRBJ2-1, with 7 bases fitting TRBD1. V gave up 4 bases and J gave up 5 bases; unmatched junction bases: 4. This CDR3 has 14 residues. Germline CDR1 reads KGHDR; CDR2 reads SFDVKD. The CDR3 DNA is TGTGCCACCAGTGACGCCGGGACAGACAATGAGCAGTTCTTC. It specifies CATSDAGTDNEQFF.

This chain connects TRBV7-9 to TRBJ2-7, with 9 bases fitting TRBD2. With 8 bases clipped from V and 1 base from J, the junction kept 3 bases outside the gene matches. Germline values: CDR1 SEHNR, CDR2 FQNEAQ (reference sequence). The CDR3 sequence is 13 residues long. CDR3 protein: CASAREGSYEQYF. The CDR3 nucleotides read TGTGCCAGCGCGCGGGAGGGGTCCTACGAGCAGTACTTC.

This clonotype showed up just a few times. The DNA of the CDR3 is TGTGCCAGCGGGAGGGACAGGTCTTCACCCCTCCACTTT. This translates into CASGRDRSSPLHF. The V call is TRBV2, the J call TRBJ1-6; 8 nucleotides agree with TRBD1. Per germline, CDR1 SNHLY and CDR2 FYNNEI. With V trimmed by 8 bases and J by 9 bases, 6 bases remained unmatched. The CDR3 sequence is 13 residues long.

The chain couples TRBV7-2 to TRBJ2-5; 7 bases match TRBD2. The CDR3 length is 18 residues. Trimming at V came to 5 bases and at J to 4 bases, leaving 19 bases not matched to a gene. The germline CDR1 and CDR2 sequences are SGHTA and FQGNSA. CDR3 amino acids: CASSLLGVGGPRGETQYF. The CDR3 DNA reads as TGTGCCAGCAGCCTCCTCGGGGTGGGAGGGCCGCGAGGAGAGACCCAGTACTTC.

Concerning this clonotype itself: The junction shows a germline mismatch at one end, possibly a read error. V gene TRBV4-2 combines with J gene TRBJ1-5; tentative D call: TRBD1 (5 bases). Germline V gene lookup returns CDR1 LGHNA and CDR2 YNFKEQ. This CDR3 has 17 residues. In nucleotides, the CDR3 is TGTGCCAGCAGTCAAGCCAGGGCGGTAGAGTCAGGTCAGCCCCAGCATTTT. Amino acid sequence: CASSQARAVESGQPQHF.

V gene TRBV19 combines with J gene TRBJ2-1, with 9 bases aligning to TRBD1. The CDR3 totals 13 residues. Germline values: CDR1 LNHDA, CDR2 SQIVND (reference sequence). With V trimmed by 5 bases and J by 7 bases, 3 bases remained unmatched. DNA of the CDR3: TGTGCCAGTAGTGATGACAGGGGGAATGAGCAGTTCTTC. Its translation is CASSDDRGNEQFF.

This clonotype has more than one count but fewer than ten. The V and J genes are TRBV15 and TRBJ2-3; 12 bases map to TRBD2. Trimming took 3 bases from V and 0 from J; bases not matched to a gene: 7. The germline gives CDR1 LNHNV, CDR2 YYDKDF (reference sequence). The length of the CDR3 is 18 residues. The chain's CDR3 is CATSRDRLAGASTDTQYF. CDR3 bases: TGTGCCACCAGCAGGGACCGACTAGCGGGAGCTAGCACAGATACGCAGTATTTT. Supplemented by reference TRBV15 and TRBJ2-3, the full variable domain reads DAMVIQNPRYQVTQFGKPVTLSCSQTLNHNVMYWYQQKSSQAPKLLFHYYDKDFNNEADTPDNFQSRRPNTSFCFLDIRSPGLGDTAMYLCATSRDRLAGASTDTQYFGPGTRLTVL.

Only a few counts were recorded for this clonotype. The V gene is TRBV15, the J gene TRBJ2-2; D is uncertain. There are 13 residues in the CDR3. From germline, CDR1 is LNHNV and CDR2 YYDKDF (reference sequence). V lost 5 bases to trimming and J lost 2 bases, with 6 bases between them. The CDR3 region has the DNA TGTGCCACCAGCGTATCTAACACCGGGGAGCTGTTTTTT. This sequence encodes CATSVSNTGELFF.